A selection of T cell receptor beta chains follows, all from one sample in a study of T cell responses to AZD1222 COVID-19 vaccine. Only in-frame clones appear in the TCRdb table, and some are missing; sequencing was by immunoSEQ multiplex PCR. The sample includes about 100,000 clones, about 87% of them seen just once. Here the sequenced sample was peripheral blood, taken on day 0 of AZD1222 vaccination. Every receptor here comes from an adult in good health. The CDR3 runs from the conserved cysteine through the conserved F or W. Fields, in order: CDR3 DNA, CDR3 protein, J gene, clone size, D gene, V gene. D genes are given only for firm matches. Size values are once, few and many counts, or a class for expanded clones, and some rows have none.

CDR3nt: TGCGCCAGCAGCTTGGTCGGGCAGGGGGCCAATGAGCAGTTCTTC
CDR3aa: CASSLVGQGANEQFF
j_gene: TRBJ2-1
abundance: .
d_gene: TRBD1
v_gene: TRBV5-1

CDR3nt: TGCGCCAGCAGCCCGGTGAAGGGGCGAGGAACTGAAGCTTTCTTT
CDR3aa: CASSPVKGRGTEAFF
j_gene: TRBJ1-1
abundance: once
d_gene: .
v_gene: TRBV4-3

CDR3nt: TGTGCCAGCAGTTTGATAGGACACTTCAGCTCCTACAATGAGCAGTTCTTC
CDR3aa: CASSLIGHFSSYNEQFF
j_gene: TRBJ2-1
abundance: .
d_gene: .
v_gene: TRBV28

CDR3nt: TGTGCCAGCAACACCAGAGGGGGGGTGGGTGGTTTT
CDR3aa: CASNTRGGVGGF
j_gene: TRBJ1-5
abundance: .
d_gene: .
v_gene: TRBV28

CDR3nt: TGTGCCAGCAGCTTACTCCGGGAGCCCTACAATGAGCAGTTCTTC
CDR3aa: CASSLLREPYNEQFF
j_gene: TRBJ2-1
abundance: .
d_gene: .
v_gene: TRBV7-3

CDR3nt: TGTGCCAGCAGCGTAGGAGGGGGAACAGTCCAAGAGACCCAGTACTTC
CDR3aa: CASSVGGGTVQETQYF
j_gene: TRBJ2-5
abundance: .
d_gene: .
v_gene: TRBV9

CDR3nt: TGTGCCAGCACCCGCGGGGAGTACAATAGCAATCAGCCCCAGCATTTT
CDR3aa: CASTRGEYNSNQPQHF
j_gene: TRBJ1-5
abundance: .
d_gene: .
v_gene: TRBV7-8

CDR3nt: TGTGCCAGCTCACCACGGAGTGACTATGGCTACACCTTC
CDR3aa: CASSPRSDYGYTF
j_gene: TRBJ1-2
abundance: .
d_gene: .
v_gene: TRBV18

CDR3nt: TGTGCCAGCAGTTATATACCAGGGGGCTACGAGCAGTACTTC
CDR3aa: CASSYIPGGYEQYF
j_gene: TRBJ2-7
abundance: .
d_gene: TRBD1
v_gene: TRBV6-2/TRBV6-3

CDR3nt: TGTGCCAGCAAATTAGCCGGGCGCTACGAGCAGTACTTC
CDR3aa: CASKLAGRYEQYF
j_gene: TRBJ2-7
abundance: .
d_gene: .
v_gene: TRBV2

CDR3nt: TGTGCCAGTACGTGGGGGCGGGAGAACACCGGGGAGCTGTTTTTT
CDR3aa: CASTWGRENTGELFF
j_gene: TRBJ2-2
abundance: .
d_gene: .
v_gene: TRBV5-4

CDR3nt: TGTGCCAGCAGCTTAGAAACGACAGGGAGAAATGAAAAACTGTTTTTT
CDR3aa: CASSLETTGRNEKLFF
j_gene: TRBJ1-4
abundance: .
d_gene: TRBD1
v_gene: TRBV7-9

CDR3nt: TGTGCCAGCCGGGGCGATGACTTTAGCGGGAGGGCCTACCCGGGCGAAGATACGCAGTATTTT
CDR3aa: CASRGDDFSGRAYPGEDTQYF
j_gene: TRBJ2-3
abundance: .
d_gene: TRBD2
v_gene: TRBV19

CDR3nt: TGTGCCAGCCGCCTAGGAAGGGGGGGGATCTACGAGCAGTACTTC
CDR3aa: CASRLGRGGIYEQYF
j_gene: TRBJ2-7
abundance: .
d_gene: .
v_gene: TRBV28

CDR3nt: TGTGCCTGGACCCTTCAGTCCGGGGCCGGGGAGCTGTTTTTT
CDR3aa: CAWTLQSGAGELFF
j_gene: TRBJ2-2
abundance: .
d_gene: .
v_gene: TRBV30

CDR3nt: TGTGCCACCAGTGATCACCAAACGGACACGGTAGCCAATGAGCAGTTCTTC
CDR3aa: CATSDHQTDTVANEQFF
j_gene: TRBJ2-1
abundance: .
d_gene: .
v_gene: TRBV24-1

CDR3nt: TGTGCCAGCAGCTACCAACCAAACACCGGGGAGCTGTTTTTT
CDR3aa: CASSYQPNTGELFF
j_gene: TRBJ2-2
abundance: .
d_gene: .
v_gene: TRBV7-2

CDR3nt: TGTGCCAGCAGAAGAATGATTAGCGGCTCCTACGAGCAGTACTTC
CDR3aa: CASRRMISGSYEQYF
j_gene: TRBJ2-7
abundance: .
d_gene: .
v_gene: TRBV27

CDR3nt: TGTGCCAGCAGACTAATGGCGGGTCAGCCCCAGCATTTT
CDR3aa: CASRLMAGQPQHF
j_gene: TRBJ1-5
abundance: .
d_gene: .
v_gene: TRBV7-2

CDR3nt: TGTGCCACCAGTGACCGTGGGACAGACACCGGGGAGCTGTTTTTT
CDR3aa: CATSDRGTDTGELFF
j_gene: TRBJ2-2
abundance: .
d_gene: TRBD1
v_gene: TRBV24-1

CDR3nt: TGTGCCAGCAGCTTATTTGGCGGAAGCTCCTATAATTCACCCCTCCACTTT
CDR3aa: CASSLFGGSSYNSPLHF
j_gene: TRBJ1-6
abundance: .
d_gene: .
v_gene: TRBV7-9

CDR3nt: TGTGCCAGCAGCCCGAGGAGGGGCGTTGGAACCGGGGAGCTGTTTTTT
CDR3aa: CASSPRRGVGTGELFF
j_gene: TRBJ2-2
abundance: .
d_gene: .
v_gene: TRBV4-2

CDR3nt: TGTGCCAGTAGCGCCCTGGCCATCAACTCCTACAATGAGCAGTTCTTC
CDR3aa: CASSALAINSYNEQFF
j_gene: TRBJ2-1
abundance: .
d_gene: .
v_gene: TRBV19

CDR3nt: TGTGCCAGCAGCCTAGCTAGCGGGAGGAGCTACGAGCAGTACTTC
CDR3aa: CASSLASGRSYEQYF
j_gene: TRBJ2-7
abundance: .
d_gene: TRBD2
v_gene: TRBV3-1/TRBV3-2

CDR3nt: TGTGCCAGCAGTGTTCGAATGGAACGGACTGGCTACACCTTC
CDR3aa: CASSVRMERTGYTF
j_gene: TRBJ1-2
abundance: few
d_gene: .
v_gene: TRBV2

CDR3nt: TGTGCCAGCAGTTACCGTGGCGAGGACACTGAAGCTTTCTTT
CDR3aa: CASSYRGEDTEAFF
j_gene: TRBJ1-1
abundance: .
d_gene: .
v_gene: TRBV6-5

CDR3nt: TGTGCCTGGAGTGTCAGCCTGACAGGGAATAGCAATCAGCCCCAGCATTTT
CDR3aa: CAWSVSLTGNSNQPQHF
j_gene: TRBJ1-5
abundance: .
d_gene: TRBD1
v_gene: TRBV30

CDR3nt: TGTGCCAGCAGCCCGGGGGAAAGGTCTCAAGGAAACACCATATATTTT
CDR3aa: CASSPGERSQGNTIYF
j_gene: TRBJ1-3
abundance: .
d_gene: .
v_gene: TRBV7-2

CDR3nt: TGCGCCAGCAGCCAAGAGGGGACTAGCGGGAGGGCCAATGAGCAGTTCTTC
CDR3aa: CASSQEGTSGRANEQFF
j_gene: TRBJ2-1
abundance: .
d_gene: TRBD2
v_gene: TRBV4-3

CDR3nt: TGCGCCAGCAGTACCCAAGCGGGAGGACCCTACGAGCAGTACTTC
CDR3aa: CASSTQAGGPYEQYF
j_gene: TRBJ2-7
abundance: .
d_gene: TRBD2
v_gene: TRBV10-2

CDR3nt: TGCGCCAGCAGCTTGGTGTCCCCAGGCTGGGCCAAAAACATTCAGTACTTC
CDR3aa: CASSLVSPGWAKNIQYF
j_gene: TRBJ2-4
abundance: .
d_gene: .
v_gene: TRBV5-1

CDR3nt: TGTGCCAGCAGCGTAGGTGTGGCGGGAGGGTTAGGTGAGCAGTTCTTC
CDR3aa: CASSVGVAGGLGEQFF
j_gene: TRBJ2-1
abundance: few
d_gene: TRBD2
v_gene: TRBV9

CDR3nt: TGTGCCAGTAGTATTGGGACGAGGAGCACAGATACGCAGTATTTT
CDR3aa: CASSIGTRSTDTQYF
j_gene: TRBJ2-3
abundance: .
d_gene: .
v_gene: TRBV19